These 12 T cell receptor beta chains were all obtained from the same sample, sequenced in a study of T cell responses to AZD1222 COVID-19 vaccine. Method: immunoSEQ multiplex PCR; TCRdb's copy keeps in-frame clones and lacks some. The sample has around 91,000 clones, 90% to 95% seen once; the top ten hold about 8.3%. Sequencing was performed on peripheral blood, taken 28 days after the second AZD1222 dose. Receptors were obtained from an adult who received the AZD1222 COVID-19 vaccine.

The gene calls are TRBV19 and TRBJ2-1; the D gene is possibly TRBD1 (5 bases). CDR3 size: 13 residues. The V end was cut by 7 bases, the J end by 5 bases, with 12 bases between. Germline V gene lookup returns CDR1 LNHDA and CDR2 SQIVND (reference sequence). The CDR3 DNA sequence: TGTGCCAGTACTCGTGGGGCGCACAATGAGCAGTTCTTC. Translation gives CASTRGAHNEQFF.

V and J are TRBV7-7 and TRBJ2-1, with D perhaps matching TRBD2 (6 bases). This CDR3 region has 13 residues. Germline loops: CDR1 SSHAT, CDR2 FNYEAQ (reference sequence). Trimming removed 5 bases from V and 4 bases from J, with 9 bases in between. CDR3 protein: CASSRDLYNEQFF. Written as DNA, the CDR3 is TGTGCCAGCAGCCGGGACTTATACAATGAGCAGTTCTTC.

V usage is TRBV13 and J usage is TRBJ2-7; 7 bases match TRBD2. In germline, CDR1 is PRHDT, CDR2 FYEKMQ (reference sequence). V lost 2 bases, J lost 7 bases, and 11 bases stayed unmatched. There are 15 residues in the CDR3. CDR3: CASSLWGEGRLEQYF. CDR3 DNA sequence: TGTGCCAGCAGCTTATGGGGGGAGGGCCGCCTGGAGCAGTACTTC.

This rearrangement joins TRBV6-5 to TRBJ1-2; no firm D call. Germline V gives CDR1 MNHEY, CDR2 SVGAGI. CDR3 length: 13 amino acids. V was shortened by 6 bases and J by 5 bases, with 13 bases between the two germline ends. CDR3 coding DNA: TGTGCCAGCAGCCCCGACGGTAGTTATGGCTACACCTTC. This encodes CASSPDGSYGYTF.

V usage is TRBV15 and J usage is TRBJ1-6; 9 bases are a match to TRBD1. With V trimmed by 1 base and J by 9 bases, 7 bases remained unmatched. The CDR3 is 16 amino acids. CDR1 is LNHNV and CDR2 is YYDKDF in the germline V gene (reference sequence). CDR3 in amino acids: CATSRATGTGISPLHF. CDR3 DNA sequence: TGTGCCACCAGCAGAGCTACCGGGACAGGGATTTCACCCCTCCACTTT.

V and J are TRBV7-2 and TRBJ2-3; D is unclear. The germline V and J ends were trimmed by 1 base and 5 bases, with 10 bases remaining between them. This CDR3 comprises 14 residues. Per the germline V gene, CDR1 is SGHTA and CDR2 is FQGNSA. As DNA, the CDR3 is TGTGCCAGCAGCTTAGACTTTTCACTAGATACGCAGTATTTT. It encodes CASSLDFSLDTQYF.

The chain is built from TRBV4-2 and TRBJ1-2; D is unresolved. Germline V lookup: CDR1 LGHNA, CDR2 YNFKEQ. The CDR3 sequence is 12 residues long. V was shortened by 6 bases and J by 7 bases, with 12 bases between the two germline ends. The CDR3 loop reads CASRGTAAGYTF. The CDR3, as DNA: TGTGCCAGCAGGGGTACAGCTGCTGGCTACACCTTC.

The V gene is TRBV3-1 (or the pseudogene TRBV3-2), the J gene TRBJ1-5; D is unclear. Germline loops: CDR1 LGHDT, CDR2 YNNKEL (reference sequence). CDR3 length: 15 residues. Trimming cost V 0 bases and J 6 bases, with 12 bases left between them. The CDR3, as DNA: TGTGCCAGCAGCCAAGATCTTGTGGGAGGTCAGCCCCAGCATTTT. It is translated as CASSQDLVGGQPQHF.

This chain uses TRBV7-9 with TRBJ2-2; possible D gene TRBD1, 5 bases. This CDR3 has 17 amino acids. Per the germline V gene, CDR1 is SEHNR and CDR2 is FQNEAQ (reference sequence). V was shortened by 5 bases and J by 1 base, with 17 bases between the two germline ends. The CDR3 nucleotides are TGTGCCAGCAGCCCCCGACAGCCCCTAGAGAACACCGGGGAGCTGTTTTTT. This gives the protein CASSPRQPLENTGELFF.

The CDR3 here is CASSQDFGQGEVQYF. The CDR3 bases are TGCGCCAGCAGCCAAGATTTTGGACAGGGGGAGGTGCAGTACTTC. The J gene is TRBJ2-7, the V gene TRBV4-3, with TRBD1 matching 10 bases. Germline lookup yields CDR1 LGHNA and CDR2 YSLEER. With 0 bases clipped from V and 9 bases from J, the junction kept 8 bases outside the gene matches. CDR3 size: 15 residues.

The genes are TRBV7-8 and TRBJ2-2; the D gene is possibly TRBD2 (5 bases). The V gene lost 8 bases and the J gene lost 4 bases, with 14 bases spanning the gap. This CDR3 comprises 14 residues. CDR1 and CDR2 (germline): SGHVS, FQNEAQ. CDR3 nucleotides: TGTGCCAGCTCGGGCGTGGCGGGCACCGGGGAGCTGTTTTTT. It encodes CASSGVAGTGELFF.

The J gene is TRBJ1-1, the V gene TRBV6-5; D remains ambiguous. V lost 6 bases, J lost 5 bases, and 13 bases lay in between. This CDR3 comprises 13 residues. Germline CDR1 reads MNHEY; CDR2 reads SVGAGI. CDR3: CASSGKMWTEAFF. DNA of the CDR3: TGTGCCAGCAGCGGGAAGATGTGGACTGAAGCTTTCTTT.